One sample yielded the 23 T cell receptor beta chains listed below, sequenced in a study of T-cell memory formation after mild COVID-19. Via MiXCR, TCRdb re-called the 5' RACE reads, giving one row per CDR3 protein. The profile covers a few hundred thousand distinct CDR3 sequences, with more than 20% appearing a single time and around a fifth taken by the ten largest. Input material: PBMCs or a T cell subset sorted from them (not recorded which). These receptors were obtained from a man aged 18 to 29 who had mild COVID-19 (a few samples of this study predate the infection). Cell type and time point are not known.

V gene TRBV5-4 combines with J gene TRBJ2-2, with 7 bases that match TRBD2. This CDR3 is 16 amino acids long. Germline assignment: CDR1 SGHNT and CDR2 YYREEE (reference sequence). Unmatched junction bases numbered 7, after V lost 5 bases and J lost 0 bases. CDR3 loop: CASSYRLAPNTGELFF. CDR3 coding DNA: TGTGCCAGCAGTTATCGACTAGCCCCGAACACCGGGGAGCTGTTTTTT. Full variable domain (missing parts from reference TRBV5-4 and TRBJ2-2): ETGVTQSPTHLIKTRGQQVTLRCSSQSGHNTVSWYQQALGQGPQFIFQYYREEENGRGNFPPRFSGLQFPNYSSELNVNALELDDSALYLCASSYRLAPNTGELFFGEGSRLTVL.

A few counts support this clonotype. The V gene is TRBV27, the J gene TRBJ2-3; TRBD2 is a possible D gene (6 bases). V was shortened by 5 bases and J by 2 bases, with 11 bases between the two germline ends. Germline CDR1 MNHEY, CDR2 SMNVEV (reference sequence). The CDR3 contains 14 residues. The CDR3 DNA reads as TGTGCCAGCAGTCGGAGGGCGACCACAGATACGCAGTATTTT. Translated, it gives CASSRRATTDTQYF.

The chain carries TRBV5-1 and TRBJ1-1; 10 bases are a match to TRBD1. In germline, CDR1 is SGHRS, CDR2 YFSETQ. V dropped 4 bases and J dropped 0; count of bases not matched to a gene: 3. The CDR3 has 15 residues. This chain's CDR3 is CASSEGQGLNTEAFF. The CDR3 DNA sequence: TGCGCCAGCAGCGAGGGACAGGGGTTGAACACTGAAGCTTTCTTT.

This clonotype was seen a few times. This rearrangement joins TRBV20-1 to TRBJ1-5; 7 nucleotides line up with TRBD1. V dropped 4 bases and J dropped 0; count of bases not matched to a gene: 6. The CDR3 covers 15 residues. Germline V gene lookup returns CDR1 DFQATT and CDR2 SNEGSKA (reference sequence). DNA for the CDR3: TGCAGTGCTACATACGACAGGGTTAGCAATCAGCCCCAGCATTTT. It yields the protein CSATYDRVSNQPQHF.

This clonotype was counted a single time. The rearrangement links TRBV7-2 to TRBJ1-1; D gene ambiguous. V lost 1 base, J lost 1 base, and 10 bases lay in between. The germline gives CDR1 SGHTA, CDR2 FQGNSA. This CDR3 has 15 amino acids. CDR3 region: CASSLDFRTNTEAFF. In DNA form, the CDR3 reads TGTGCCAGCAGCTTAGATTTCCGGACGAACACTGAAGCTTTCTTT.

The rearrangement uses TRBV18 and TRBJ1-2; D gene ambiguous. This CDR3 comprises 14 residues. The germline V gene has CDR1 KGHSH and CDR2 LQKENI. Trimming removed 3 bases from V and 1 base from J, with 9 bases in between. CDR3 amino acids: CASSPQWINYGYTF. CDR3 coding DNA: TGTGCCAGCTCACCCCAGTGGATTAACTATGGCTACACCTTC.

The V call is TRBV6-5, the J call TRBJ1-2; no reliable D call. The CDR3 contains 14 residues. The V gene's germline CDR1 is MNHEY and CDR2 SVGAGI. V lost 2 bases to trimming and J lost 7 bases, with 14 bases between them. The chain's CDR3 is CASSYLPTGGGYTF. As DNA, the CDR3 is TGTGCCAGCAGTTACCTCCCCACGGGTGGTGGCTACACCTTC.

This chain uses TRBV12-3 or TRBV12-4 with TRBJ1-1; a possible D gene is TRBD1 (5 bases). With 3 bases removed from V and 0 bases from J, the gap between germline ends came to 8 bases. The CDR3 has 14 residues. The CDR3 here is CASSFRQMNTEAFF. The CDR3 DNA reads TGTGCCAGCAGTTTTAGACAGATGAACACTGAAGCTTTCTTT.

V is TRBV18 and J is TRBJ2-2; TRBD1 might be the D (6 bases). The CDR3 covers 17 residues. CDR1 and CDR2 (germline): KGHSH, LQKENI. V was shortened by 0 bases and J by 0 bases, with 11 bases between the two germline ends. CDR3 bases: TGTGCCAGCTCACCACCTGGCAGGGGATCGAACACCGGGGAGCTGTTTTTT. This encodes CASSPPGRGSNTGELFF.

This clonotype was seen many times. DNA for the CDR3: TGTGCCAGCAGCGGCGGGACGTTGAATTCACCCCTCCACTTT. Protein: CASSGGTLNSPLHF. The chain couples TRBV7-6 to TRBJ1-6; tentative D call: TRBD1 (5 bases). CDR3 length: 14 amino acids. Trimming took 5 bases from V and 7 from J, leaving 12 bases between them. CDR1 is SGHVS and CDR2 is FNYEAQ in the germline V gene.

This clonotype was detected a few times. This chain uses TRBV4-1 with TRBJ2-2; D uncertain. CDR1 is MGHRA, CDR2 YSYEKL, per germline. Trimming took off 1 base at V and 4 bases at J, with 10 bases between the two ends. The CDR3 contains 15 residues. The chain's CDR3 is CASSQGGSLTGELFF. CDR3 nucleotides: TGCGCCAGCAGCCAAGGCGGATCTCTCACCGGGGAGCTGTTTTTT.

This clonotype came up a few times. This sequence joins TRBV20-1 and TRBJ2-3; TRBD2 is a possible D gene (6 bases). Germline V CDR1 and CDR2: DFQATT, SNEGSKA (reference sequence). V lost 0 bases, J lost 6 bases, and 13 bases lay in between. The CDR3 is made up of 14 amino acids. CDR3 region: CSARDSGERDTQYF. CDR3 DNA: TGCAGTGCTAGAGACTCGGGAGAGAGGGATACGCAGTATTTT.

This clonotype turned up a few times. The chain carries TRBV6-2 or TRBV6-3 and TRBJ2-2; D gene uncertain. The CDR3 consists of 15 residues. Germline V gene sequence: CDR1 MNHEY, CDR2 SVGEGT. V gave up 3 bases and J gave up 0 bases, with 8 bases separating them. The CDR3 nucleotides read TGTGCCAGCAGTTATGGCAGTGCGAACACCGGGGAGCTGTTTTTT. Its translation is CASSYGSANTGELFF.

DNA of the CDR3: TGCGCCAGCCGGGACGTCGGAAACACCATATATTTT. This gives the protein CASRDVGNTIYF. The chain employs TRBV5-1 and TRBJ1-3; a possible D gene is TRBD1 (5 bases). Germline values: CDR1 SGHRS, CDR2 YFSETQ. This CDR3 spans 12 amino acids. Trimming shortened V by 7 bases and J by 4 bases, and 9 bases separated the two germline ends.

This clonotype was detected a few times. The chain is built from TRBV14 and TRBJ1-1; perhaps TRBD1 as D (5 bases). The CDR3 spans 13 residues. V was clipped by 6 bases and J by 6 bases, with 14 bases between them. Germline V gene lookup returns CDR1 SGHDN and CDR2 FVKESK. The CDR3 reads CASSLRGGAEAFF. The CDR3, as DNA: TGTGCCAGCAGTCTGAGGGGAGGCGCTGAAGCTTTCTTT.

This clonotype was found a few times. CDR3: CASSPGQGDYGYTF. The CDR3 DNA reads as TGTGCCAGCAGCCCCGGACAGGGGGACTATGGCTACACCTTC. The gene calls are TRBV28 and TRBJ1-2; 10 bases align to TRBD1. V lost 6 bases to trimming and J lost 3 bases; unmatched junction nucleotides: 4. Germline V gene data show CDR1 as MDHEN and CDR2 as SYDVKM. This CDR3 has 14 residues.

This clonotype was counted a few times. The J gene is TRBJ2-1, the V gene TRBV7-9; TRBD1 is a possible D gene (5 bases). CDR3 length: 12 amino acids. V was pared by 8 bases and J by 4 bases, with 9 bases between. Germline lookup yields CDR1 SEHNR and CDR2 FQNEAQ (reference sequence). The CDR3 nucleotides are TGTGCCAGCGGGGCCTCGTACAATGAGCAGTTCTTC. Residues: CASGASYNEQFF.

This chain uses TRBV7-2 with TRBJ2-3; D is unclear. The CDR3 contains 15 residues. Trimming pared 6 bases from V and 2 bases from J, leaving 15 bases between. Germline CDR1 SGHTA, CDR2 FQGNSA. The CDR3 loop is CASRLGPQPTDTQYF. DNA of the CDR3: TGTGCCAGCAGACTCGGACCACAGCCCACAGATACGCAGTATTTT.

The chain combines TRBV7-2 with TRBJ1-4, with a possible D match to TRBD1 (5 bases). Germline V gene sequence: CDR1 SGHTA, CDR2 FQGNSA. There are 15 residues in the CDR3. The V and J ends lost 1 base and 7 bases respectively, with 13 bases between them. The DNA for the CDR3 is TGTGCCAGCAGCTTAGTAGGGGCAGGTGGTGAAAAACTGTTTTTT. As protein: CASSLVGAGGEKLFF.

The genes are TRBV11-3 and TRBJ2-3; the D call may be TRBD1 or TRBD2 (6 bases each). Germline V gene lookup returns CDR1 SGHNT and CDR2 YENEEA. This CDR3 is 15 amino acids long. V was trimmed by 4 bases and J by 6 bases, leaving 17 bases between them. The CDR3 region is CASSSSRGPGDTQYF. The CDR3 nucleotides are TGTGCCAGCAGCTCTTCCCGGGGGCCAGGGGATACGCAGTATTTT.

V usage is TRBV2 and J usage is TRBJ1-4; possible D gene TRBD1, 6 bases. V lost 4 bases to trimming and J lost 8 bases, with 14 bases between them. This CDR3 spans 14 amino acids. Germline V lookup: CDR1 SNHLY, CDR2 FYNNEI. As DNA, the CDR3 is TGTGCCAGCAGTGCCAACAGGGAAGAGGAAAAACTGTTTTTT. Its translation: CASSANREEEKLFF. Supplemented by reference TRBV2 and TRBJ1-4, the full variable domain reads EPEVTQTPSHQVTQMGQEVILRCVPISNHLYFYWYRQILGQKVEFLVSFYNNEISEKSEIFDDQFSVERPDGSNFTLKIRSTKLEDSAMYFCASSANREEEKLFFGSGTQLSVL.

This clonotype came up a few times. The V and J genes are TRBV6-5 and TRBJ2-1, with 11 bases aligning to TRBD1. V trimming: 0 bases; J trimming: 8 bases; junction bases outside the gene matches: 6. The CDR3 sequence is 16 residues long. Germline V CDR1 and CDR2: MNHEY, SVGAGI. CDR3 sequence (DNA): TGTGCCAGCAGTTACTCGGGGGACAGGGGGAGCGATGAGCAGTTCTTC. Its translation is CASSYSGDRGSDEQFF.

The J gene is TRBJ2-5, the V gene TRBV20-1; no definite D call. Trimming took off 6 bases at V and 5 bases at J, with 16 bases between the two ends. CDR3 size: 13 residues. Germline V lookup: CDR1 DFQATT, CDR2 SNEGSKA (reference sequence). This CDR3 is CSAHLVRRETQYF. The CDR3 region has the DNA TGCAGTGCACACTTGGTCCGGCGGGAGACCCAGTACTTC.